These 25 T cell receptor beta chains came from one sample sequenced in a study of immune characterization of retroperitoneal liposarcoma. TCRdb fed the PCR reads into MiXCR, producing one record per CDR3 protein. Here the sample spans about 1,600 distinct CDR3 sequences, around 48% being singletons. The source material was tumor tissue. These receptor sequences come from a female donor with retroperitoneal liposarcoma.

The chain combines TRBV27 with TRBJ2-2; weak D call: TRBD2 (6 bases). Germline-derived CDR1 and CDR2 are MNHEY and SMNVEV (reference sequence). The length of the CDR3 is 14 residues. Between the trimmed V and J ends, which lost 7 bases and 0 bases, there was a span of 9 bases. CDR3 loop: CASKGTPNTGELFF. The CDR3 DNA sequence: TGTGCCAGCAAGGGGACTCCGAACACCGGGGAGCTGTTTTTT.

V gene TRBV6-4 combines with J gene TRBJ2-1; 7 positions agree with TRBD2. The germline V gene encodes CDR1 MRHNA and CDR2 SNTAGT. J gave up 7 bases and V 6 bases, and 6 bases lay outside the gene matches. This CDR3 has 13 amino acids. The CDR3 region is CASSFEAGNEQFF. CDR3 bases: TGTGCCAGCAGCTTTGAAGCGGGAAATGAGCAGTTCTTC.

The chain joins TRBV6-1 to TRBJ2-1; 9 nucleotides match TRBD1. The CDR3 runs to 15 residues. V lost 6 bases to trimming and J lost 3 bases; unmatched junction nucleotides: 6. Germline V gives CDR1 MNHNS, CDR2 SASEGT. The CDR3 DNA reads as TGTGCCAGCAGCCCGGGACAGGGAGTCTACAATGAGCAGTTCTTC. Its translation is CASSPGQGVYNEQFF.

The chain links TRBV25-1 to TRBJ2-3; tentatively, D is TRBD2 (5 bases). The CDR3 loop spans 16 amino acids. CDR1 and CDR2 (germline): MGHDK, SYGVNS. V lost 3 bases, J lost 2 bases, and 15 bases lay in between. The DNA of the CDR3 is TGTGCCAGCAGTGACAAAGAGCGCGGGTCCACAGATACGCAGTATTTT. It encodes CASSDKERGSTDTQYF.

This clonotype was seen only once. CDR3 loop: CASSEREEYNEQFF. Here the CDR3 DNA reads TGTGCCAGCAGTGAGCGGGAGGAGTACAATGAGCAGTTCTTC. The chain employs TRBV6-4 and TRBJ2-1; 8 positions match TRBD2. CDR1 is MRHNA and CDR2 is SNTAGT in the germline V gene. CDR3 length equals 14 residues. V dropped 3 bases and J dropped 4; count of bases not matched to a gene: 2.

The CDR3: CASSLWGGGNTEAFF. DNA for the CDR3: TGTGCCAGCAGTTTATGGGGAGGGGGTAACACTGAAGCTTTCTTT. The chain recombines TRBV12-3 or TRBV12-4 with TRBJ1-1; maybe TRBD1 (6 bases). With 2 bases removed from V and 2 bases from J, the gap between germline ends came to 12 bases. The CDR3 runs to 15 residues.

The J gene is TRBJ2-5, the V gene TRBV7-8, with 9 bases identical to TRBD2. The DNA matches TRBJ2-1 better at its end, which makes the J call doubtful. Germline CDR1 and CDR2: SGHVS and FQNEAQ. The CDR3 is 14 residues long. The CDR3 DNA reads as TGTGCCAGCAGCTTAGTTCAGCGGGAGGTTGAGCAGTTCTTC. Translated: CASSLVQREVEQFF.

V gene TRBV12-3 or TRBV12-4 combines with J gene TRBJ2-3; 11 positions agree with TRBD2. With V trimmed by 7 bases and J by 7 bases, 10 bases remained unmatched. The CDR3 runs to 15 residues. In DNA, the CDR3 is TGTGCCAGCACCATAGCGGGAGGGCCGGGTTATACGCAGTATTTT. Protein product: CASTIAGGPGYTQYF.

The table lists this clonotype with a few counts. DNA of the CDR3: TGTGCCAGCAGTGCCTTAGAAGGGGTCCCCTACGAGCAGTTCTTC. It specifies CASSALEGVPYEQFF. The J gene is TRBJ2-1, the V gene TRBV6-1; D might be TRBD1 (5 bases). The germline V gene has CDR1 MNHNS and CDR2 SASEGT. V was cut by 4 bases and J by 10 bases, with 20 bases left in between. The CDR3 has 15 residues.

The chain couples TRBV12-3 or TRBV12-4 to TRBJ2-5; D gene uncertain. There are 14 residues in the CDR3. V gave up 7 bases and J gave up 2 bases, with 14 bases separating them. The CDR3 bases are TGTGCCAGCAATGTGATGGGTACGCAAGAGACCCAGTACTTC. It codes for CASNVMGTQETQYF.

The chain recombines TRBV27 with TRBJ2-1; 12 bases line up with TRBD2. Per the germline V gene, CDR1 is MNHEY and CDR2 is SMNVEV (reference sequence). The V and J ends lost 6 bases and 3 bases, in that order; junction bases with no gene match: 6. This CDR3 has 16 residues. The CDR3 region is CASRTQGLAGYNEQFF. CDR3 sequence (DNA): TGTGCCAGCAGAACCCAGGGACTAGCGGGCTACAATGAGCAGTTCTTC.

This clonotype is labeled large. The V call is TRBV27, the J call TRBJ2-5; a possible D gene is TRBD1 (6 bases). The DNA end is a closer match to TRBJ2-7, so the J assignment may be wrong. CDR1 and CDR2 from the germline V gene are MNHEY and SMNVEV (reference sequence). This CDR3 comprises 13 residues. CDR3 amino acids: CASRSGVRGEQYF. The CDR3 nucleotides are TGTGCCAGCAGATCAGGGGTTAGGGGCGAGCAGTACTTC.

This clonotype is labeled as medium-sized. The chain combines TRBV27 with TRBJ2-1, with 7 bases that match TRBD1. CDR3 length: 13 residues. The germline CDR1 and CDR2 sequences are MNHEY and SMNVEV (reference sequence). Trimming took 6 bases from V and 7 from J; bases not matched to a gene: 6. The CDR3 loop reads CASRTGATNEQFF. For the CDR3, the DNA is TGTGCCAGCAGAACAGGGGCCACTAATGAGCAGTTCTTC.

This rearrangement joins TRBV10-3 to TRBJ2-1, with 8 bases identical to TRBD2. CDR1 and CDR2 (germline): ENHRY, SYGVKD. The length of the CDR3 is 16 residues. J gave up 5 bases and V 0 bases, and 6 bases lay outside the gene matches. The CDR3 nucleotides read TGTGCCATCAGTGAGTCGGGCCTAGCGGGCGACAATGAGCAGTTCTTC. Its protein is CAISESGLAGDNEQFF.

As regards this clonotype: A much larger clone lies a single base off, so this may be a read error. This rearrangement joins TRBV6-6 to TRBJ2-4, with D possibly TRBD2 on 7 matching bases. The DNA end is more similar to TRBJ2-1, so the J call may be wrong. The CDR3 spans 15 residues. Germline CDR1 and CDR2: MNHNY and SVGAGI (reference sequence). The chain's CDR3 is CANSYTSTGLGEQFF. The CDR3 DNA is TGTGCCAACAGTTACACCTCGACAGGACTAGGAGAGCAGTTCTTC.

The chain has TRBV6-5 and TRBJ2-5; 14 positions agree with TRBD2. Matching the DNA end better, TRBJ2-1 makes the J call doubtful. The CDR3 length is 17 residues. Germline V gene sequence: CDR1 MNHEY, CDR2 SVGAGI. CDR3 residues: CASSEETSGGVQETQFF. Here the CDR3 DNA reads TGTGCCAGCAGTGAGGAGACTAGCGGGGGGGTCCAAGAGACCCAGTTCTTC.

This clonotype is large by share. This chain connects TRBV6-1 to TRBJ2-1, with 11 bases identical to TRBD1. J lost 13 bases, V lost 3 bases, and 14 bases had no gene match. Germline V gene sequence: CDR1 MNHNS, CDR2 SASEGT. This CDR3 spans 16 amino acids. Here the CDR3 reads CASSDPRDRGEETQFF. As DNA, the CDR3 is TGTGCCAGCAGTGACCCGAGGGACAGGGGGGAAGAGACCCAGTTCTTC.

The gene calls are TRBV5-3 and TRBJ2-1; TRBD1 aligns across 10 bases. TRBV5-3 is recorded as an ORF, its role being uncertain. The CDR3 covers 15 residues. With 8 bases clipped from V and 7 bases from J, the junction kept 12 bases outside the gene matches. In DNA, the CDR3 is TGTGCCAGCAGCACCCGGGACAGGGGCCAAAATGAGCAGTTCTTC. Translating gives CASSTRDRGQNEQFF.

Only a few counts were recorded for this clonotype. The gene calls are TRBV12-3 or TRBV12-4 and TRBJ2-1; tentative D call: TRBD2 (6 bases). V lost 3 bases, J lost 4 bases, and 10 bases lay in between. The CDR3 consists of 14 residues. Here the CDR3 reads CASSFLAEYNEQFF. DNA for the CDR3: TGTGCCAGCAGTTTTTTAGCGGAGTACAATGAGCAGTTCTTC.

Comment on this clonotype: One junction end disagrees with the germline gene, perhaps due to a read error. The V gene is TRBV7-6, the J gene TRBJ2-3; 8 nucleotides line up with TRBD2. CDR1 is SGHVS and CDR2 is FNYEAQ in the germline V gene. The CDR3 consists of 16 residues. The CDR3 DNA follows: TGTGCCAGCAGCTTGGAGGGACTAGTTGATACAGAGACGCAGTATTTT. It encodes CASSLEGLVDTETQYF. Together with reference TRBV7-6 and TRBJ2-3, the CDR3 gives the full variable domain: GAGVSQSPRYKVTKRGQDVALRCDPISGHVSLYWYRQALGQGPEFLTYFNYEAQQDKSGLPNDRFSAERPEGSISTLTIQRTEQRDSAMYRCASSLEGLVDTETQYFGPGTRLTVL.

This clonotype was seen a few times. The V gene is TRBV7-2, the J gene TRBJ2-1, with TRBD1 as a possible D gene (6 bases). The V and J ends lost 3 bases and 10 bases respectively, with 19 bases between them. The CDR3 consists of 15 residues. From germline, CDR1 is SGHTA and CDR2 FQGNSA. This CDR3 is CASSFFRTDSYEQFF. CDR3 coding DNA: TGTGCCAGCAGCTTCTTCCGGACAGACTCCTACGAGCAGTTCTTC.

Sample share makes this clonotype large. This chain uses TRBV27 with TRBJ2-7; 8 positions agree with TRBD1. In germline, CDR1 is MNHEY, CDR2 SMNVEV (reference sequence). The CDR3 is 17 amino acids. V trimming: 3 bases; J trimming: 1 base; junction bases outside the gene matches: 11. CDR3 DNA: TGTGCCAGCAGTTTTCAGGCAGGGACAGGAATTTCCTACGAGCAGTACTTC. It is translated as CASSFQAGTGISYEQYF.

This clonotype was picked up a small number of times. The V gene is TRBV12-3 or TRBV12-4, the J gene TRBJ2-4; 8 bases fit TRBD2. CDR3 length: 15 amino acids. The ends lost 7 bases at V and 9 bases at J; junction bases unmatched: 14. The CDR3 here is CASTTQRGRAGIQYF. As DNA, the CDR3 is TGTGCCAGCACCACCCAGCGGGGGAGAGCGGGCATTCAGTACTTC.

The chain uses TRBV7-2 and TRBJ2-1; 10 nucleotides align to TRBD2. Germline V CDR1 and CDR2: SGHTA, FQGNSA. V lost 1 base, J lost 7 bases, and 10 bases stayed unmatched. The CDR3 length is 17 residues. The DNA of the CDR3 is TGTGCCAGCAGCTTAGTCGGGGCTAGCGGGAGAGGGAATGAGCAGTTCTTC. This gives the protein CASSLVGASGRGNEQFF.

This clonotype is judged large. The genes are TRBV7-2 and TRBJ2-5; 9 bases are a match to TRBD2. Trimming cost V 1 base and J 11 bases; bases outside gene matches: 11. This CDR3 is 15 amino acids long. Per germline, CDR1 SGHTA and CDR2 FQGNSA. The CDR3 is CASSLGSGRTNEQYF. The CDR3 DNA follows: TGTGCCAGCAGCTTAGGTAGCGGGAGAACGAATGAGCAGTACTTC.